This TCR beta chain was retrieved from a study of cytomegalovirus exposure and HLA in healthy donors. Regarding the study as a whole: The classifier, whose performance was assessed in both the original and validation cohorts, reportedly diagnosed cytomegalovirus status with high specificity and sensitivity. Subsequent analysis revealed that first-cohort TCR clusters tended to co-occur in the approximately 120 validation repertoires. Researchers counted around 180 TCR beta chains as cytomegalovirus-associated.

Remarks on this clone: Antigen unknown.

The germline V and J ends were trimmed by 2 bases and 8 bases, with 6 bases remaining between them. The CDR3 covers 11 residues. In germline, CDR1 is SGHTA, CDR2 FQGNSA. The method was immunoSEQ multiplex PCR; TCRdb's version includes in-frame clones alone and lacks a portion of them. In the table there are fewer than 150,000 clones, about 85% of which are singletons. The chain is built from TRBV7-2 and TRBJ1-2; no clear D gene. Sequenced material: PBMCs. The clonotype originates from a man aged 18 to 30 in good health and CMV-seropositive. The CDR3 bases are TGTGCCAGCAGCTTAAATCGGGGCTACACCTTC. Protein sequence: CASSLNRGYTF. The full variable domain, completed using reference TRBV7-2 and TRBJ1-2, is GAGVSQSPSNKVTEKGKDVELRCDPISGHTALYWYRQSLGQGLEFLIYFQGNSAPDKSGLPSDRFSAERTGGSVSTLTIQRTQQEDSAVYLCASSLNRGYTFGSGTRLTVV.